These 17 T cell receptor beta chains were sequenced from one sample in a study of blood T cell repertoires in COVID-19. The method was immunoSEQ multiplex PCR; TCRdb's version includes in-frame clones alone and lacks a portion of them. This table holds roughly 250,000 clones, 75% to 90% found once. Sequencing was done on a sample of peripheral blood. The source is a woman aged 60-75 years with active or convalescent COVID-19.

This chain links TRBV4-1 with TRBJ1-4, with 8 positions matching TRBD1. CDR3 size: 16 residues. V trimming: 3 bases; J trimming: 5 bases; junction bases outside the gene matches: 8. Germline V gives CDR1 MGHRA, CDR2 YSYEKL. The CDR3 sequence is CASSHLGRTGNEKLFF. The CDR3 DNA is TGCGCCAGCAGCCATCTAGGCAGGACAGGGAATGAAAAACTGTTTTTT.

The rearrangement links TRBV9 to TRBJ2-7; D possibly corresponds to TRBD1 (5 bases). The CDR3 covers 14 residues. Germline V CDR1 and CDR2: SGDLS, YYNGEE. The ends were cut back, 3 bases at V and 3 bases at J, with 13 bases in the middle. DNA for the CDR3: TGTGCCAGCAGCGCGACAGTAGGCCACTACGAGCAGTACTTC. As protein: CASSATVGHYEQYF.

The V gene is TRBV19, the J gene TRBJ2-3, with 11 bases fitting TRBD2. Germline lookup yields CDR1 LNHDA and CDR2 SQIVND (reference sequence). The trim removed 8 bases at V and 3 bases at J, leaving 4 bases unmatched. The CDR3 length is 14 residues. The CDR3 here is CASSSSGGTDTQYF. DNA of the CDR3: TGTGCCAGTTCTTCTAGCGGGGGGACAGATACGCAGTATTTT.

This chain joins TRBV6-5 and TRBJ1-6; 7 bases are a match to TRBD1. This CDR3 has 15 amino acids. Germline trimming cut 1 base from V and 9 bases from J; bases unmatched to any gene: 6. Germline CDR1 reads MNHEY; CDR2 reads SVGAGI. CDR3 nucleotides: TGTGCCAGCAGTTACTACAGGGGAAAGGGTTCACCCCTCCACTTT. This gives the protein CASSYYRGKGSPLHF.

The chain uses TRBV2 and TRBJ2-1; 13 nucleotides line up with TRBD2. J lost 1 base, V lost 4 bases, and 7 bases had no gene match. In germline, CDR1 is SNHLY, CDR2 FYNNEI. The CDR3 runs 18 residues. This chain's CDR3 is CASSGMGTSGDSYNEQFF. Here the CDR3 DNA reads TGTGCCAGCAGTGGGATGGGGACTAGCGGGGATTCCTACAATGAGCAGTTCTTC.

CDR3 nucleotide sequence: TGTGCCAGCAGCACCTTAGGGACAGCTGAGCCCGAAGCTTTCTTT. It codes for CASSTLGTAEPEAFF. The chain employs TRBV9 and TRBJ1-1; 7 nucleotides align to TRBD1. Trimming cost V 4 bases and J 8 bases; bases outside gene matches: 14. The CDR3 extends over 15 amino acids. The germline CDR1 and CDR2 sequences are SGDLS and YYNGEE.

The V and J genes are TRBV30 and TRBJ1-2, with a tentative D call TRBD1 (5 bases). CDR1 and CDR2 (germline): GTSNPN, SVGIG (reference sequence). V lost 2 bases, J lost 0 bases, and 16 bases lay in between. CDR3 size: 16 residues. Here the CDR3 reads CAWSPWGRVTNYGYTF. The CDR3 nucleotides read TGTGCCTGGAGTCCCTGGGGGAGGGTGACTAACTATGGCTACACCTTC.

Only one count was recorded for this clone. The genes are TRBV30 and TRBJ2-6; 10 nucleotides agree with TRBD1. This CDR3 comprises 18 residues. Losses at the gene ends were 0 bases for V and 0 bases for J; bases not matched to a gene: 5. Germline CDR1 reads GTSNPN; CDR2 reads SVGIG (reference sequence). This chain's CDR3 is CAWSVRGTGVSGANVLTF. The CDR3 DNA is TGTGCCTGGAGTGTACGAGGGACAGGGGTCTCTGGGGCCAACGTCCTGACTTTC.

This chain links TRBV6-5 with TRBJ2-3; 13 bases match TRBD2. The CDR3 consists of 16 residues. J gave up 6 bases and V 0 bases, and 3 bases lay outside the gene matches. Germline lookup yields CDR1 MNHEY and CDR2 SVGAGI. CDR3 bases: TGTGCCAGCAGTTACTCGGCGACTAGCGGGGGGGATACGCAGTATTTT. This sequence encodes CASSYSATSGGDTQYF.

The chain carries TRBV5-1 and TRBJ1-1; D possibly corresponds to TRBD1 (6 bases). The CDR3 is 14 residues long. V was trimmed by 3 bases and J by 1 base, leaving 10 bases between them. Germline loops: CDR1 SGHRS, CDR2 YFSETQ. The DNA of the CDR3 is TGCGCCAGCAGCTCTTTACAGGGGAACACTGAAGCTTTCTTT. Translating it yields CASSSLQGNTEAFF.

In this sample, this clone turned up once. The rearrangement joins TRBV5-1 to TRBJ2-3, with unresolved D. Germline lookup yields CDR1 SGHRS and CDR2 YFSETQ. CDR3 length equals 16 residues. V lost 4 bases and J lost 2, with 17 bases in between. The CDR3 loop reads CASSVLPASLTDTQYF. The CDR3 DNA is TGCGCCAGCAGCGTCTTGCCCGCGTCGCTCACAGATACGCAGTATTTT.

The rearrangement links TRBV7-8 to TRBJ1-1, with a possible D match to TRBD1 (5 bases). Deletions cut 7 bases from V and 6 bases from J, with 18 bases between. Germline V gives CDR1 SGHVS, CDR2 FQNEAQ. The CDR3 is 14 residues long. The CDR3 coding sequence is TGTGCCAGCAAAGGTCTTCAGGGTCTCCCTGAAGCTTTCTTT. This gives the protein CASKGLQGLPEAFF.

The V and J genes are TRBV5-1 and TRBJ1-4; no definite D call. Germline V gene data show CDR1 as SGHRS and CDR2 as YFSETQ. CDR3 size: 17 residues. V dropped 0 bases and J dropped 0 bases, with 12 bases sitting between them. The CDR3 loop reads CASSLGAGRPTNEKLFF. In nucleotides, the CDR3 is TGCGCCAGCAGCTTGGGTGCGGGTCGCCCAACTAATGAAAAACTGTTTTTT.

The chain has TRBV18 and TRBJ1-1; TRBD1 might be the D (5 bases). The CDR3 consists of 13 residues. Between the trimmed V and J ends, which lost 3 bases and 7 bases, there was a span of 12 bases. Per the germline V gene, CDR1 is KGHSH and CDR2 is LQKENI. The DNA of the CDR3 is TGTGCCAGCTCACCCCAGGGAGGCAATGAAGCTTTCTTT. Translated, it gives CASSPQGGNEAFF.

This rearrangement joins TRBV30 to TRBJ1-4, with D maybe TRBD1 (6 bases). V shed 0 bases and J shed 4 bases, with 12 bases lying between them. From germline, CDR1 is GTSNPN and CDR2 SVGIG (reference sequence). The CDR3 sequence is 15 residues long. The DNA of the CDR3 is TGTGCCTGGAGTGTAGGGGGGAGGGGTAATGAAAAACTGTTTTTT. The encoded protein is CAWSVGGRGNEKLFF.

V usage is TRBV2 and J usage is TRBJ1-4; D possibly corresponds to TRBD1 (5 bases). The CDR3 totals 13 residues. V was trimmed by 8 bases and J by 5 bases, leaving 12 bases between them. Germline V gene data show CDR1 as SNHLY and CDR2 as FYNNEI. The CDR3 DNA reads TGTGCCAGCTCGGGAGCAGGGAATGAAAAACTGTTTTTT. Protein product: CASSGAGNEKLFF.

The chain is built from TRBV5-8 and TRBJ2-1, with TRBD2 matching over 7 bases. Germline-derived CDR1 and CDR2 are SGHTS and YDEGEE. There are 14 residues in the CDR3. Unmatched junction bases numbered 4, after V lost 3 bases and J lost 4 bases. CDR3 bases: TGTGCCAGCAGCTCCCCTAGCGGATACAATGAGCAGTTCTTC. Translated: CASSSPSGYNEQFF.